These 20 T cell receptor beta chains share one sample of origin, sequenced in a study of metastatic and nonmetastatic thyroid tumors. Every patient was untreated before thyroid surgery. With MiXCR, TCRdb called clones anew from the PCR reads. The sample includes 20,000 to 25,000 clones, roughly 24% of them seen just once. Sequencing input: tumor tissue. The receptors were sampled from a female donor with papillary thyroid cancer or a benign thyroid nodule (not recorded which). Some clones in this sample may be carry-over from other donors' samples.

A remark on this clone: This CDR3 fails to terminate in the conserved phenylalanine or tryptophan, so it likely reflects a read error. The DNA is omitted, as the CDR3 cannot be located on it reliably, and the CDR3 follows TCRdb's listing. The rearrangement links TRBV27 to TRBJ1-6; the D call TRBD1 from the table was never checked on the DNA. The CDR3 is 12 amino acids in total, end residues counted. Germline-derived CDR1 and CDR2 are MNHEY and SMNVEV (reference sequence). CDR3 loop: CASSFGGSPFHL.

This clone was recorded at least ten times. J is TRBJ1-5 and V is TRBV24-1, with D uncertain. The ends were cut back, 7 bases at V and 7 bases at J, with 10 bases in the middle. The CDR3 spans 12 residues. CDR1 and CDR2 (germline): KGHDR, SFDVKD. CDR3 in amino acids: CATSRGGQPQHF. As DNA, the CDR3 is TGTGCCACCAGCCGGGGAGGCCAGCCCCAGCATTTT.

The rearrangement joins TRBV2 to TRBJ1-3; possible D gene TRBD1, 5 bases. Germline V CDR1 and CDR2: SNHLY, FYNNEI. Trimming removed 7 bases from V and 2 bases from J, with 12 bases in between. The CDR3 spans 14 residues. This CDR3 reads CASTSGQTGNTIYF. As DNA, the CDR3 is TGTGCCAGCACCTCGGGGCAAACTGGAAACACCATATATTTT.

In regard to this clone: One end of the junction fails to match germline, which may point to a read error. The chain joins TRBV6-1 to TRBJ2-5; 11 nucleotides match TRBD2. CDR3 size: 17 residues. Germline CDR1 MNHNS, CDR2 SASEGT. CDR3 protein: CASSPSRLAGYKETQYF. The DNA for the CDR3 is TGTGCCAGCAGTCCCTCAAGACTAGCGGGGTACAAAGAGACTCAGTACTTC.

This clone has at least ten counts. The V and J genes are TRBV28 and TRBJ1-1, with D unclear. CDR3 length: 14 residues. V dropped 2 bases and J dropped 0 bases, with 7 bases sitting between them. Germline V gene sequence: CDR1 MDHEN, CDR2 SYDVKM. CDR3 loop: CASSLREVNTEAFF. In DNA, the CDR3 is TGTGCCAGCAGTTTACGGGAGGTGAACACTGAAGCTTTCTTT. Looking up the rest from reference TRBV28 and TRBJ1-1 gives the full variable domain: DVKVTQSSRYLVKRTGEKVFLECVQDMDHENMFWYRQDPGLGLRLIYFSYDVKMKEKGDIPEGYSVSREKKERFSLILESASTNQTSMYLCASSLREVNTEAFFGQGTRLTVV.

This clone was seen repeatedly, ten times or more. The CDR3 loop is CATSEYGGASYNEQFF. CDR3 bases: TGTGCCACCAGTGAGTACGGGGGGGCCTCTTATAATGAGCAGTTCTTC. The chain is built from TRBV24-1 and TRBJ2-1; the match to TRBD2 covers 8 bases. The junction had 11 bases not matched to a gene; V was cut back by 4 bases and J by 7 bases. This CDR3 contains 16 residues. Germline V lookup: CDR1 KGHDR, CDR2 SFDVKD.

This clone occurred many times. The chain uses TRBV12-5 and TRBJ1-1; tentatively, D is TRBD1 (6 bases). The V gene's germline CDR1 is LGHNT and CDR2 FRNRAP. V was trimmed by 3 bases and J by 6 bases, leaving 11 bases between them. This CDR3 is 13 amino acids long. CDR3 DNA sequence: TGTGCTAGTGGTTTATCGGGGGGCTCTGAAGCTTTCTTT. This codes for CASGLSGGSEAFF.

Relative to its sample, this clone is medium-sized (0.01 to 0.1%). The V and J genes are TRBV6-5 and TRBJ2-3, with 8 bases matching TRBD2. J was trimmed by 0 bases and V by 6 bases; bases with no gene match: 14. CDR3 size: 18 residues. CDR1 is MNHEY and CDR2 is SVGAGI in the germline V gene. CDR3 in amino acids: CASRVYSVRGASTDTQYF. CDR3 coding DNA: TGTGCCAGCAGGGTATATAGCGTGCGGGGGGCTAGCACAGATACGCAGTATTTT.

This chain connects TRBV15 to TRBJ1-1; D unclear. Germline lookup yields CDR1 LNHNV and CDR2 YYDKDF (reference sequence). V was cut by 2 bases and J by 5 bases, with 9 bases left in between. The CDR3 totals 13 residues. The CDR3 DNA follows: TGTGCCACCAGCAGACTAGAGAGGACTGAAGCTTTCTTT. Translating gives CATSRLERTEAFF.

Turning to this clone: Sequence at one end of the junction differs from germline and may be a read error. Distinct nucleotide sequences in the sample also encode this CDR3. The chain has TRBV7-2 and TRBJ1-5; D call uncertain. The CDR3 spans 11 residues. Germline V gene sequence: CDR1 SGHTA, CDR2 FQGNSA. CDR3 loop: CASSLGEPQHF. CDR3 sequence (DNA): TGTGCTAGCAGCTTAGGTGAGCCCCAGCATTTT.

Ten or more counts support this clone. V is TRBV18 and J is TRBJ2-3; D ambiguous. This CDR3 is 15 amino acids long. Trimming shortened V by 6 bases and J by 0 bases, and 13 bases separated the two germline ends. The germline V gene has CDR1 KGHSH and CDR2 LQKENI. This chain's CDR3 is CASSPPGPSTDTQYF. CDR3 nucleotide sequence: TGTGCCAGCTCCCCCCCCGGGCCAAGCACAGATACGCAGTATTTT.

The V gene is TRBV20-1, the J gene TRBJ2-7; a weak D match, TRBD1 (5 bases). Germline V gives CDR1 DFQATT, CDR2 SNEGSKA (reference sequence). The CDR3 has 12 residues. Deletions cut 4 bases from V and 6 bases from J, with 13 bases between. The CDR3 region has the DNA TGCAGTGCTATCCTAGGGGTAGGCGAGCAGTACTTC. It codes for CSAILGVGEQYF.

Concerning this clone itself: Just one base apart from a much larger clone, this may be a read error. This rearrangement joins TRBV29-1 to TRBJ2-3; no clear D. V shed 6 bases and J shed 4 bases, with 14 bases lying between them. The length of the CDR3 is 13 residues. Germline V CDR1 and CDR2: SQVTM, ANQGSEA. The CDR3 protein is CSVAALSSDTQYF. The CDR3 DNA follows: TGCAGCGTCGCGGCGTTATCATCAGATACGCAGTATTTT.

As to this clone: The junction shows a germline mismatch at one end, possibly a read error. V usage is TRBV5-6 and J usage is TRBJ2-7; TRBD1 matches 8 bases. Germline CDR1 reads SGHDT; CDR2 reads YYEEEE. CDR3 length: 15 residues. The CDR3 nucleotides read TGTGCCAGCAGCTTGGACAGGGGGGTACTACACGAGCAGTGCTTC. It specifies CASSLDRGVLHEQCF.

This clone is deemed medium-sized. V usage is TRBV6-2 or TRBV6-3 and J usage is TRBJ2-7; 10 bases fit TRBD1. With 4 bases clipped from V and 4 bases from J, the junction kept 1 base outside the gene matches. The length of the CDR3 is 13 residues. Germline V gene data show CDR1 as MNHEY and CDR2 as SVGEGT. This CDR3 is CASSSGQGYEQYF. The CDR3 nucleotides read TGTGCCAGCAGTTCGGGACAGGGGTACGAGCAGTACTTC.

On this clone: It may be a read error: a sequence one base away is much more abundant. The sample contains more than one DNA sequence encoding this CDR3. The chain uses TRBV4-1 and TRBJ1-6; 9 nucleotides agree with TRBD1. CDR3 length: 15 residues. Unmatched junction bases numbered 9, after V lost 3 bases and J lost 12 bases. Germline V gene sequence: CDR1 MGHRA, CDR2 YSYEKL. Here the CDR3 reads CASSQDVGQGRPLHF. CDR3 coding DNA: TGCGCCAGCAGCCAGGATGTGGGACAGGGCAGACCCCTCCACTTT.

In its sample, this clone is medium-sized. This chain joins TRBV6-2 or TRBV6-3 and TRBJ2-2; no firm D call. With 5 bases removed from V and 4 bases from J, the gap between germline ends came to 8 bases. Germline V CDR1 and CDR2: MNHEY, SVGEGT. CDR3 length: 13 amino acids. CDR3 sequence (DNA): TGTGCCAGCAGTGGGCAGTCCACCGGGGAGCTGTTTTTT. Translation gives CASSGQSTGELFF.

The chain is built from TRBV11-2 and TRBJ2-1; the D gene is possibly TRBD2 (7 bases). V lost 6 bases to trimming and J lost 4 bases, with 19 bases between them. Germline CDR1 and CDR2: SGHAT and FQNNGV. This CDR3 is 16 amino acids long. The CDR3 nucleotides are TGTGCCAGCAGTCGAGTGGCGGGGGCAGAATACAATGAGCAGTTCTTC. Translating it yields CASSRVAGAEYNEQFF.

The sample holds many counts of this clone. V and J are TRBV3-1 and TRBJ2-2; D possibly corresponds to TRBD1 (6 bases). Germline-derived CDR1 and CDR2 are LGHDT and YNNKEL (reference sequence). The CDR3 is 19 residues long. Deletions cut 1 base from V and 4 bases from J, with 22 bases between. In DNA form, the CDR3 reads TGTGCCAGCAGCCAAGTTGAAACCGGGACATTTATAGGCACCGGGGAGCTGTTTTTT. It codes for CASSQVETGTFIGTGELFF.

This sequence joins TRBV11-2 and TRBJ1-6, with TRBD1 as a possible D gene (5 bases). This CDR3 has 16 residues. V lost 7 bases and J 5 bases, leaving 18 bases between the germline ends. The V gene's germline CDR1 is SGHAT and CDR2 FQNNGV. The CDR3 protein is CASNLDGGGNNSPLHF. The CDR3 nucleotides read TGTGCCAGCAACCTTGATGGTGGGGGTAATAATTCACCCCTCCACTTT. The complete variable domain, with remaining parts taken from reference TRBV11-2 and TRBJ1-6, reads EAGVAQSPRYKIIEKRQSVAFWCNPISGHATLYWYQQILGQGPKLLIQFQNNGVVDDSQLPKDRFSAERLKGVDSTLKIQPAKLEDSAVYLCASNLDGGGNNSPLHFGNGTRLTVT.